The next 4 T cell receptor beta chains were all read from a single sample in a study of radiation and T cells in renal cell carcinoma. The time point: blood 2 weeks post-SBRT. Treatment meaning: 15 Gy SBRT to primary tumor, nephrectomy 4 weeks later. The table came from immunoSEQ multiplex PCR; TCRdb's copy has only in-frame clones and leaves some out. The sample lists around 120,000 clones, 75% to 85% occurring once. Material: blood, obtained from a patient whose treatment included radiotherapy and nephrectomy. These receptors all stem from a woman in her sixties with renal cell carcinoma.

The V call is TRBV15, the J call TRBJ2-2; D is possibly TRBD2 (6 bases). The length of the CDR3 is 15 residues. The V gene's germline CDR1 is LNHNV and CDR2 YYDKDF (reference sequence). V was trimmed by 0 bases and J by 6 bases, leaving 11 bases between them. The CDR3 protein is CATSRDRGGPGELFF. The CDR3 nucleotides are TGTGCCACCAGCAGAGATCGTGGAGGGCCCGGGGAGCTGTTTTTT.

The rearrangement uses TRBV4-2 and TRBJ1-4; D unresolved. Germline loops: CDR1 LGHNA, CDR2 YNFKEQ. V was trimmed by 0 bases and J by 8 bases, leaving 13 bases between them. The CDR3 sequence is 15 residues long. CDR3 residues: CASSQDQTNGEKLFF. The CDR3 DNA follows: TGTGCCAGCAGCCAAGATCAGACTAACGGAGAAAAACTGTTTTTT.

The chain employs TRBV5-1 and TRBJ1-2; TRBD1 matches at 7 bases. V was clipped by 2 bases and J by 8 bases; unmatched bases: 6. The CDR3 has 13 amino acids. Germline V gene lookup returns CDR1 SGHRS and CDR2 YFSETQ. The CDR3 loop is CASSLTAGGGYTF. CDR3 nucleotide sequence: TGCGCCAGCAGCTTAACGGCAGGGGGAGGCTACACCTTC.

V and J are TRBV4-2 and TRBJ1-1; D is possibly TRBD1 (5 bases). V lost 5 bases, J lost 2 bases, and 15 bases lay in between. This CDR3 has 15 amino acids. Germline loops: CDR1 LGHNA, CDR2 YNFKEQ. CDR3 in amino acids: CASSRTGQSNTEAFF. Written as DNA, the CDR3 is TGTGCCAGCAGCAGAACGGGGCAGTCCAACACTGAAGCTTTCTTT.